Listed below are T cell receptor beta chains from one sample, sequenced in a study of blood T cell repertoires in COVID-19. Generated by immunoSEQ multiplex PCR, the TCRdb table keeps only in-frame clones and is missing some. The sample consists of 200,000 to 250,000 clones, less than 90% of them appearing once. What was sequenced was peripheral blood. All receptors come from a woman aged 60 to 75 who had recovered from COVID-19. CDR3s include the opening cysteine and the closing phenylalanine or tryptophan. Clone size is given for some rows only: seen once, a few or many times, or a class if the clone is expanded.

v_gene,j_gene,abundance,CDR3aa
TRBV4-3,TRBJ2-2,.,CASSQVRGAGSGELFF
TRBV19,TRBJ2-1,.,CASSPTLPAEQFF
TRBV4-3,TRBJ1-1,.,CASSQDNRGTEAFF
TRBV9,TRBJ1-1,.,CASSVGQGRTEAFF
TRBV4-3,TRBJ2-1,.,CASSQRLDSYNEQFF
TRBV15,TRBJ1-5,.,CATSTGDGGNQPQHF
TRBV19,TRBJ2-1,.,CASSTDRGYYNEQFF
TRBV13,TRBJ2-1,.,CASSLGWEGGRSYNEQFF
TRBV5-6,TRBJ2-1,.,CASSRNREWSYNEQFF
TRBV6-5,TRBJ1-4,.,CASTPTGGREKLFF
TRBV18,TRBJ1-1,.,CASSPTSRQNTEAFF
TRBV19,TRBJ2-7,.,CASSHPRQGSTSYEQYF
TRBV25-1,TRBJ1-1,.,CASSELLGDTEAFF
TRBV9,TRBJ2-3,.,CASSVGGGGATGDTQYF
TRBV27,TRBJ2-7,once,CASRRTESSYEQYF
TRBV4-3,TRBJ1-2,.,CASSHGQGDGYTF
TRBV5-1,TRBJ2-3,.,CASSRRTGGAPRTDTQYF
TRBV6-6,TRBJ2-3,.,CASTPGTGGIGQYF
TRBV11-3,TRBJ2-1,.,CASSYRGRYNEQFF
TRBV25-1,TRBJ1-2,.,CASTLTGTNYGYTF
TRBV30,TRBJ1-1,.,CAWSPRRFEAFF
TRBV6-2/TRBV6-3,TRBJ2-7,.,CASSFAAGLTYEQYF
TRBV4-1,TRBJ2-7,.,CASSQEGSGVPYEQYF
TRBV19,TRBJ1-3,few,CASKAADSGNTIYF
TRBV27,TRBJ2-1,many,CASSLRSGGLNEQFF
TRBV19,TRBJ2-7,.,CASSERGDSYEQYF
TRBV12-3/TRBV12-4,TRBJ1-2,.,CASSFRSYGYTF
TRBV2,TRBJ1-1,.,CASSELLAPTKNTEAFF
TRBV24-1,TRBJ2-3,many,CATSENSGGYTDTQYF
TRBV3-1/TRBV3-2,TRBJ1-2,.,CASSHLTGGPRPNGYTF
TRBV30,TRBJ2-1,.,CAWRPPGLAFNEQFF
TRBV27,TRBJ1-1,.,CASSLGTDLNTEAFF
TRBV12-3/TRBV12-4,TRBJ1-1,.,CASSSQVGTEAFF
TRBV3-1/TRBV3-2,TRBJ2-3,.,CASSFGTSDTDTQYF
TRBV10-3,TRBJ2-7,.,CAIRSGGEDEQYF
TRBV9,TRBJ2-3,once,CASSIRQITDTQYF
TRBV11-3,TRBJ2-3,.,CASSSGLDSSDTQYF
TRBV5-1,TRBJ2-2,few,CASSLFGGGAGELFF
TRBV5-1,TRBJ2-3,.,CASSPQAGSDTQYF
TRBV6-5,TRBJ2-7,.,CASSSTIASSYEQYF
TRBV7-3,TRBJ2-5,.,CASSLTGGATQETQYF
TRBV20-1,TRBJ2-5,many,CSARPKETQYF
TRBV6-5,TRBJ2-1,.,CASSYTLAGAYNEQFF
TRBV6-5,TRBJ2-7,.,CASSYRDRAGEQYF
TRBV4-2,TRBJ2-1,.,CASSLRHSGGQNRGEQFF
TRBV29-1,TRBJ1-2,.,CSVYGTGNYGYTF
TRBV25-1,TRBJ1-2,few,CASSGGTGGYGYTF
TRBV7-8,TRBJ2-3,.,CASSLTSGLAGGDTQYF
TRBV5-1,TRBJ2-1,.,CASSSDTGGPHEQFF
TRBV3-1/TRBV3-2,TRBJ2-3,.,CASSQDSPDSSTDTQYF
TRBV6-5,TRBJ2-2,.,CASSFPGFSGELFF
TRBV27,TRBJ2-5,.,CASRLRQRGQETQYF
TRBV4-1,TRBJ2-7,.,CASSQDPSGEYEQYF
TRBV19,TRBJ1-5,.,CASSIGGDRVFWNQPQHF
TRBV25-1,TRBJ1-1,.,CASRSMSGTEAFF